This is a list of T cell receptor beta chains from one sample in a study of cytomegalovirus exposure and HLA in healthy donors. This table comes from immunoSEQ multiplex PCR, and its TCRdb copy is limited to in-frame clones, with some not included. This table holds 100,000 to 120,000 clones, roughly 72% found once. Source material: PBMCs. The source is a woman aged 40-49 years in good health and CMV-seropositive. Each CDR3 is given with its conserved first and last residue. A D gene is named only where the DNA matches it firmly. Clone size, where shown, is once, few, many, or a class for clones that have expanded.

>TRBV7-9|once|TRBD1|TRBJ2-1
TGTGCCAGCAGCTTATATAACAGGGGGTATGAGGGTAATGAGCAGTTCTTC
CASSLYNRGYEGNEQFF
>TRBV9|-|TRBD2|TRBJ2-3
TGTGCCAGCAGCCCCTACGGGGGGACCACAGATACGCAGTATTTT
CASSPYGGTTDTQYF
>TRBV9|-|-|TRBJ2-7
TGTGCCAGCAGCGTTCTGGGAGGCGAGCAGTACTTC
CASSVLGGEQYF
>TRBV5-1|few|-|TRBJ1-4
TGCGCCAGCAGCTGGGGGCCGGACGAAACTAATGAAAAACTGTTTTTT
CASSWGPDETNEKLFF
>TRBV27|-|-|TRBJ2-2
TGTGCCAGCAGTTTCAAGACAGGTTACACCGGGGAGCTGTTTTTT
CASSFKTGYTGELFF
>TRBV30|-|TRBD1|TRBJ2-2
TGTGCCCGGACCCTCCGGGACAGGGGCCGAAACACCGGGGAGCTGTTTTTT
CARTLRDRGRNTGELFF
>TRBV19|-|-|TRBJ1-1
TGTGCCAGTAGGGCGGGGCCGAACACTGAAGCTTTCTTT
CASRAGPNTEAFF
>TRBV6-6|-|-|TRBJ1-1
TGTGCCAGCAGTTACCTAGCGACGGGTGAAGCTTTCTTT
CASSYLATGEAFF
>TRBV4-1|-|TRBD1|TRBJ2-1
TGCGCCAGCAGCCAAGATCTAAGGACAGGGGTTTACAATGAGCAGTTCTTC
CASSQDLRTGVYNEQFF
>TRBV5-1|-|-|TRBJ2-3
TGCGCCAGCAGCTTCGGACTACTCACAGATACGCAGTATTTT
CASSFGLLTDTQYF
>TRBV5-6|-|TRBD1|TRBJ1-1
TGTGCCAGCAGCGGAGGGGGCGGCCCCTTCGCTGAAGCTTTCTTT
CASSGGGGPFAEAFF
>TRBV5-1|-|TRBD1|TRBJ2-1
TGCGCCAGCAGCCCCTCCGGGACAGGGCCCTACAATGAGCAGTTCTTC
CASSPSGTGPYNEQFF
>TRBV2|-|-|TRBJ1-2
TGTGCCAGCAGTGAATATGGGGGCTGGGGGAAAAGCTATGGCTACACCTTC
CASSEYGGWGKSYGYTF